This T cell receptor (beta chain) was identified in a study of cytomegalovirus exposure and HLA in healthy donors. The primer mix had 60 Vbeta and 13 Jbeta primers. Measured with immunoSEQ multiplex PCR; TCRdb has only the in-frame clones, and not every one. The profile shows some 130,000 clones, roughly four fifths of them singletons. The germline V gene encodes CDR1 MNHNS and CDR2 SASEGT. J was trimmed by 2 bases and V by 5 bases; bases with no gene match: 5. CDR3 length: 14 residues. J is TRBJ2-7 and V is TRBV6-1, with TRBD1 identical over 8 bases. The sample comprised PBMCs. The TCR comes from a male donor in good health and CMV-seronegative. The CDR3 DNA sequence: TGTGCCAGCAGTTTGGACAGGGCTACCTACGAGCAGTACTTC. This translates into CASSLDRATYEQYF.